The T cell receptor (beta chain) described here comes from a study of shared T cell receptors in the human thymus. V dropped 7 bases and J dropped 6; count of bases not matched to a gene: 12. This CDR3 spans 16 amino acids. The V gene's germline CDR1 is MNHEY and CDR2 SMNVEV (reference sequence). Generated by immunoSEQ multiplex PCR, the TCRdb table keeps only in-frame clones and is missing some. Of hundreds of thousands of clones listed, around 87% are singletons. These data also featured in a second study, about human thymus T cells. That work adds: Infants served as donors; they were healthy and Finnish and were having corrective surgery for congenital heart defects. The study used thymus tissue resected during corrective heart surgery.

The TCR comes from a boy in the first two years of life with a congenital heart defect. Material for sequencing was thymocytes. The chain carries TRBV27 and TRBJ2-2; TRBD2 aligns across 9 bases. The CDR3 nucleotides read TGTGCCAGCAAGGCCCATAGCGGGAGTTTCGCCGGGGAGCTGTTTTTT. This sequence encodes CASKAHSGSFAGELFF.